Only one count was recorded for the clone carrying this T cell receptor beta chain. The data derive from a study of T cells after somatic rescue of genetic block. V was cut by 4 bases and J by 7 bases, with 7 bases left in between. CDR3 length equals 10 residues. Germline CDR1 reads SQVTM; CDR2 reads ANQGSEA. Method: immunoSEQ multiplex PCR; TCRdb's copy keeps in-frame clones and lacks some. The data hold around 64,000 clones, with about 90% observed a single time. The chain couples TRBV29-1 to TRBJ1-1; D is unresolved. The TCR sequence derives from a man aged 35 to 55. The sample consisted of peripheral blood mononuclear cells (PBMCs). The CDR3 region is CSVGALEAFF. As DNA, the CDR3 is TGCAGCGTTGGGGCCCTTGAAGCTTTCTTT.